This T cell receptor beta chain was obtained from a study of cytomegalovirus exposure and HLA in healthy donors. Study results and limitations: A missense variant in DCLRE1C was later tied to TCR beta V- and J-gene trimming. It was shown in a later analysis that HLA-associated TCR beta chains were more clonally expanded than other, equally common chains. Roughly uniform sequencing depth across donors was assumed, possibly incorrectly.

The junction had 5 bases not matched to a gene; V was cut back by 4 bases and J by 5 bases. Per germline, CDR1 SQVTM and CDR2 ANQGSEA. The length of the CDR3 is 13 residues. Both 60 Vbeta primers and 13 Jbeta primers went into the PCR. Profiled with immunoSEQ multiplex PCR; TCRdb holds only in-frame clones, not every one. The listing records approximately 120,000 clones. Regarding donors, all were healthy bone marrow donors. Points on this clone: What it recognizes is unknown.

The TCR was taken from a young man in good health and CMV-seronegative. This chain uses TRBV29-1 with TRBJ2-7; 10 nucleotides match TRBD2. What was sequenced was PBMCs. CDR3 loop: CSVVLAGVHEQYF. The CDR3 DNA reads as TGCAGCGTTGTCCTAGCGGGAGTCCACGAGCAGTACTTC.